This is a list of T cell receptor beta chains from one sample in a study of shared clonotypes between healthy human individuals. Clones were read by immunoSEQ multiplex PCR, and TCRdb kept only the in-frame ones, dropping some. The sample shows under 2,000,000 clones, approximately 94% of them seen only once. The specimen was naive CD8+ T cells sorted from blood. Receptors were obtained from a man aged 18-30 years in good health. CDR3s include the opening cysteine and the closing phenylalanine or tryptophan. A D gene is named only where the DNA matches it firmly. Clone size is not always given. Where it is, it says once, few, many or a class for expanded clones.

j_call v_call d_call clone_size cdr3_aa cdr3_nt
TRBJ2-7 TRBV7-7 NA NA CASSFNDRVTGGYEQYF TGTGCTAGCAGCTTTAACGACAGGGTGACGGGAGGATATGAGCAGTACTTC
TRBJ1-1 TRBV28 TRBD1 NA CASSFDRGTDTEAFF TGTGCCAGCAGTTTCGACAGGGGGACAGACACTGAAGCTTTCTTT
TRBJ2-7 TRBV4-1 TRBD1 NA CASSPERTGGYEQYF TGCGCCAGCAGCCCAGAGAGGACAGGGGGTTACGAGCAGTACTTC
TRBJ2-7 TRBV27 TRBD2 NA CASTPGTSVHEQYF TGTGCCAGCACTCCTGGGACTAGTGTCCACGAGCAGTACTTC
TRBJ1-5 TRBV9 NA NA CASSRDANNQPQHF TGTGCCAGCAGCAGGGACGCGAACAATCAGCCCCAGCATTTT
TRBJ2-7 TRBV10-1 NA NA CASSEGLGASYEQYF TGCGCCAGCAGTGAGGGTTTGGGAGCTTCCTACGAGCAGTACTTC
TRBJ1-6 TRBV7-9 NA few CASSLTGESYNSPLHF TGTGCCAGCAGCTTAACTGGGGAAAGCTATAATTCACCCCTCCACTTT
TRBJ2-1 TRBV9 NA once CASSVGEAVIF TGTGCCAGCAGCGTAGGTGAAGCAGTTATCTTC
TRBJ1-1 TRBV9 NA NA CASSSGQPNTEAFF TGTGCCAGCAGCTCCGGACAGCCGAACACTGAAGCTTTCTTT
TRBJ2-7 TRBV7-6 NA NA CASSLAPLGHEQYF TGTGCCAGCAGCCTCGCCCCTCTAGGGCACGAGCAGTACTTC
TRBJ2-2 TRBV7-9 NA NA CASSLVSGELFF TGTGCCAGCAGCTTAGTTTCCGGGGAGCTGTTTTTT
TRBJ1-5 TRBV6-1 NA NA CASRRGTPQHF TGTGCCAGCAGAAGGGGGACGCCCCAGCATTTT
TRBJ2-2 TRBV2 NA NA CASSVPGTGELFF TGTGCCAGCAGTGTGCCGGGAACCGGGGAGCTGTTTTTT
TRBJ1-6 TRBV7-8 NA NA CASSLVDSPLHF TGTGCCAGCAGCTTAGTCGACTCACCCCTCCACTTT
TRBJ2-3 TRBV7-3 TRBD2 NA CASSLNFGGDTDTQYF TGTGCCAGCAGCTTAAATTTCGGGGGGGACACAGATACGCAGTATTTT
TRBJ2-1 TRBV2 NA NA CATPGVDNSYNEQFF TGTGCCACCCCGGGGGTTGATAACTCCTACAATGAGCAGTTCTTC
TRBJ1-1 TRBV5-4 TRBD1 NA CASSLPGTDGEAFF TGTGCCAGCAGCCTCCCCGGGACAGATGGTGAAGCTTTCTTT
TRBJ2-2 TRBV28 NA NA CASSGLGGTGELFF TGTGCCAGCAGCGGTTTAGGGGGCACCGGGGAGCTGTTTTTT
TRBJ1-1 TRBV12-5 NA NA CASGYQNTEAFF TGTGCTAGTGGTTACCAAAACACTGAAGCTTTCTTT
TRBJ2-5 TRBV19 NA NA CASSITAGLGETQYF TGTGCCAGTAGTATAACGGCAGGTCTGGGCGAGACCCAGTACTTC
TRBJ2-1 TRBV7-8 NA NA CASSLAPSTRNEQFF TGTGCCAGCAGCTTAGCCCCTAGCACAAGGAATGAGCAGTTCTTC
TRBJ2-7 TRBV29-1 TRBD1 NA CSVPGQGVYKQYF TGCAGCGTTCCGGGACAGGGGGTCTACAAGCAGTACTTC
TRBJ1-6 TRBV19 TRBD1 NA CASSTEAWDRSKNSPLHF TGTGCCAGTAGTACGGAGGCCTGGGACAGGTCCAAAAATTCACCCCTCCACTTT
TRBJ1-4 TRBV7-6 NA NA CASSLEGGPTTTNEKLFF TGTGCCAGCAGCTTAGAAGGAGGGCCGACTACAACTAATGAAAAACTGTTTTTT
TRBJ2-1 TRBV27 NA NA CATSFGYNEQFF TGTGCCACCTCTTTCGGGTACAATGAGCAGTTCTTC
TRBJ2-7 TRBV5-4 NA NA CASSLEVGPNYEQYF TGTGCCAGCAGCTTAGAAGTGGGGCCCAATTACGAGCAGTACTTC
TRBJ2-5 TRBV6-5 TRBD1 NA CASSYQAGGWETQYF TGTGCCAGCAGTTACCAGGCAGGGGGCTGGGAGACCCAGTACTTC
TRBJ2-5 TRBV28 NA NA CASSFPGTKTQYF TGTGCCAGCAGTTTTCCAGGGACGAAGACCCAGTACTTC